Each of the 29 T cell receptor beta chains below was sequenced from the same sample in a study of OX40 agonist ivuxolimab in advanced cancers. The data were produced by immunoSEQ multiplex PCR, yet TCRdb's version contains in-frame clones alone and is incomplete. The sample gives some 100,000 clones, over 75% of which show up once; roughly 2.1% is in the top ten. The starting material was CD4+ or CD8+ T cells sorted from blood, obtained in a trial of the OX40 agonist ivuxolimab. These receptors were taken from an adult with an advanced solid tumor such as melanoma, head and neck, liver or kidney cancer.

V and J are TRBV6-6 and TRBJ2-2; D remains ambiguous. CDR3 length: 13 residues. From germline, CDR1 is MNHNY and CDR2 SVGAGI (reference sequence). V was pared by 0 bases and J by 5 bases, with 4 bases between. This CDR3 is CASSYSETGELFF. CDR3 bases: TGTGCCAGCAGTTACTCTGAGACCGGGGAGCTGTTTTTT.

The V call is TRBV19, the J call TRBJ2-1, with 9 bases aligning to TRBD2. This CDR3 has 13 residues. After removal of 5 bases from V and 9 bases from J, the junction contained 5 bases not matched to a gene. CDR1 is LNHDA, CDR2 SQIVND, per germline (reference sequence). The CDR3 loop is CASSRAGGGEQFF. CDR3 sequence (DNA): TGTGCCAGTAGTCGGGCGGGAGGGGGTGAGCAGTTCTTC.

The V gene is TRBV11-3, the J gene TRBJ2-7; TRBD2 matches at 10 bases. Trimming at V came to 3 bases and at J to 1 base, leaving 3 bases not matched to a gene. The CDR3 length is 15 residues. Germline V gene lookup returns CDR1 SGHNT and CDR2 YENEEA. The CDR3 DNA follows: TGTGCCAGCAGCTTGACTAGCGGGCCTTCCTACGAGCAGTACTTC. This encodes CASSLTSGPSYEQYF.

The gene calls are TRBV20-1 and TRBJ2-7, with TRBD1 matching over 8 bases. J was trimmed by 6 bases and V by 3 bases; bases with no gene match: 1. This CDR3 contains 11 residues. The V gene's germline CDR1 is DFQATT and CDR2 SNEGSKA (reference sequence). CDR3 in DNA: TGCAGTGCTAGCGACAGGGGCGAGCAGTACTTC. Translation: CSASDRGEQYF.

This chain uses TRBV2 with TRBJ2-2; D not resolved. In germline, CDR1 is SNHLY, CDR2 FYNNEI. The V and J ends lost 4 bases and 7 bases respectively, with 7 bases between them. This CDR3 contains 12 residues. The CDR3 sequence is CASSVLGGELFF. DNA for the CDR3: TGTGCCAGCAGTGTACTTGGCGGGGAGCTGTTTTTT.

The V gene is TRBV6-5, the J gene TRBJ2-2; either TRBD1 or TRBD2 may supply D (6 bases each). Trimming removed 8 bases from V and 0 bases from J, with 10 bases in between. Germline V gives CDR1 MNHEY, CDR2 SVGAGI. The CDR3 covers 14 residues. The CDR3 DNA reads TGTGCCAGCCGGAGGGGGGCGAACACCGGGGAGCTGTTTTTT. Its protein product is CASRRGANTGELFF.

The V and J genes are TRBV6-1 and TRBJ2-7; D gene ambiguous. Trimming removed 11 bases from V and 2 bases from J, with 13 bases in between. The germline V gene has CDR1 MNHNS and CDR2 SASEGT. CDR3 length: 12 residues. CDR3 protein: CAVTPETYEQYF. DNA for the CDR3: TGTGCCGTAACCCCAGAGACCTACGAGCAGTACTTC.

The V gene is TRBV4-1, the J gene TRBJ2-7, with 10 bases identical to TRBD2. After removal of 0 bases from V and 3 bases from J, the junction contained 8 bases not matched to a gene. The CDR3 has 17 residues. Per the germline V gene, CDR1 is MGHRA and CDR2 is YSYEKL. The CDR3 DNA follows: TGCGCCAGCAGCCAAGAGAGTCAGGGACTAGCGAACTACGAGCAGTACTTC. Translation gives CASSQESQGLANYEQYF.

The rearrangement links TRBV9 to TRBJ2-3, with D perhaps TRBD2 (5 bases). The CDR3 consists of 15 residues. Per germline, CDR1 SGDLS and CDR2 YYNGEE. Trimming shortened V by 3 bases and J by 0 bases, and 11 bases separated the two germline ends. CDR3 in amino acids: CASSAQRTSTDTQYF. In nucleotides, the CDR3 is TGTGCCAGCAGCGCCCAGAGGACTAGCACAGATACGCAGTATTTT.

The chain employs TRBV11-3 and TRBJ2-3, with a possible D match to TRBD2 (5 bases). Trimming stripped 8 bases from V and 8 bases from J, with 14 bases between. Germline CDR1 SGHNT, CDR2 YENEEA. The CDR3 spans 12 residues. The CDR3 nucleotides are TGTGCCAGCCACTACCGGGATCCTACGCAGTATTTT. This sequence encodes CASHYRDPTQYF.

This chain joins TRBV18 and TRBJ1-1, with D possibly being TRBD1 (5 bases). Per germline, CDR1 KGHSH and CDR2 LQKENI. This CDR3 has 13 residues. Trimming left V 6 bases short and J 7 bases short, with 15 bases between. The CDR3 reads CASSQTDRREAFF. The CDR3 coding sequence is TGTGCCAGCTCGCAAACCGACAGACGTGAAGCTTTCTTT.

This sequence joins TRBV6-1 and TRBJ2-3, with D perhaps being TRBD1 or TRBD2 (5 bases each). Germline V lookup: CDR1 MNHNS, CDR2 SASEGT. This CDR3 is built from 14 residues. The ends were cut back, 4 bases at V and 8 bases at J, with 16 bases in the middle. CDR3 sequence reads: CASSGGYSRGTQYF. The CDR3 DNA reads TGTGCCAGCAGTGGGGGCTACAGTCGGGGTACGCAGTATTTT.

The chain recombines TRBV18 with TRBJ2-1; 11 positions agree with TRBD2. The CDR3 contains 17 residues. Germline values: CDR1 KGHSH, CDR2 LQKENI. The J segment lost 4 bases and the V segment lost 5 bases, leaving 10 bases of the junction unmatched. CDR3 nucleotide sequence: TGTGCCAGCTCAAGTTTAGGGACTAGCGGAATATACAATGAGCAGTTCTTC. Its translation is CASSSLGTSGIYNEQFF.

V usage is TRBV6-5 and J usage is TRBJ2-7; 8 bases align to TRBD2. The CDR3 contains 13 residues. The V segment lost 7 bases and the J segment 5 bases; nucleotides outside the gene matches: 7. From germline, CDR1 is MNHEY and CDR2 SVGAGI. CDR3 in DNA: TGTGCCAGCACTAAGGGACTAGACAACGAGCAGTACTTC. Encoded protein: CASTKGLDNEQYF.

V gene TRBV19 combines with J gene TRBJ2-1; the match to TRBD2 covers 7 bases. V shed 4 bases and J 8 bases; nucleotides not matched to a gene: 17. The V gene's germline CDR1 is LNHDA and CDR2 SQIVND (reference sequence). The CDR3 totals 17 residues. In DNA, the CDR3 is TGTGCCAGTAGTAACATTCGTGGGGGAGCGGGAATTCATGAGCAGTTCTTC. Amino acids: CASSNIRGGAGIHEQFF.

The V and J genes are TRBV4-1 and TRBJ1-2; D may be TRBD1 (5 bases). Germline V gene lookup returns CDR1 MGHRA and CDR2 YSYEKL. The CDR3 loop spans 18 amino acids. V was shortened by 4 bases and J by 5 bases, with 26 bases between the two germline ends. The chain's CDR3 is CASSRTITSQASGYGYTF. CDR3 DNA: TGCGCCAGCAGCCGAACCATCACTTCACAGGCCTCCGGGTATGGCTACACCTTC.

The chain carries TRBV10-3 and TRBJ2-2, with 10 nucleotides matching TRBD1. From germline, CDR1 is ENHRY and CDR2 SYGVKD. CDR3 length: 17 amino acids. V lost 3 bases, J lost 3 bases, and 7 bases stayed unmatched. CDR3 region: CAISESPGQGDTGELFF. The DNA for the CDR3 is TGTGCCATCAGTGAAAGCCCCGGACAGGGGGACACCGGGGAGCTGTTTTTT.

The rearrangement uses TRBV7-9 and TRBJ1-4; 9 positions match TRBD1. Germline values: CDR1 SEHNR, CDR2 FQNEAQ (reference sequence). The J segment lost 14 bases and the V segment lost 3 bases, leaving 4 bases of the junction unmatched. This CDR3 comprises 12 residues. As DNA, the CDR3 is TGTGCCAGCAGCTTTGAGGACAGGGGTCTGTTTTTT. It translates to CASSFEDRGLFF.

The chain combines TRBV19 with TRBJ1-2; 7 bases are shared with TRBD1. Germline V gene lookup returns CDR1 LNHDA and CDR2 SQIVND (reference sequence). The CDR3 consists of 13 residues. The J segment lost 8 bases and the V segment lost 4 bases, leaving 7 bases of the junction unmatched. The CDR3 nucleotides are TGTGCCAGTAGTAGAAGACAGGGCGACGGCTACACCTTC. The encoded protein is CASSRRQGDGYTF.

The rearrangement links TRBV5-1 to TRBJ1-4; D ambiguous. From germline, CDR1 is SGHRS and CDR2 YFSETQ. This CDR3 has 13 residues. Trimming cost V 2 bases and J 2 bases, with 4 bases left between them. CDR3 protein: CASSLSTNEKLFF. The CDR3 DNA reads TGCGCCAGCAGCTTATCTACTAATGAAAAACTGTTTTTT.

The chain combines TRBV5-4 with TRBJ2-7, with a tentative D call TRBD1 (6 bases). The ends were cut back, 5 bases at V and 0 bases at J, with 18 bases in the middle. The CDR3 contains 16 residues. Germline CDR1 and CDR2: SGHNT and YYREEE (reference sequence). CDR3 amino acids: CASSPAAGANSYEQYF. DNA of the CDR3: TGTGCCAGCAGTCCCGCGGCAGGGGCGAACTCCTACGAGCAGTACTTC.

This chain uses TRBV28 with TRBJ1-4; D not certain. There are 11 residues in the CDR3. Germline V gene sequence: CDR1 MDHEN, CDR2 SYDVKM. Deletions cut 6 bases from V and 5 bases from J, with 4 bases between. The CDR3 loop is CASSGNEKLFF. The CDR3 bases are TGTGCCAGCAGCGGAAATGAAAAACTGTTTTTT.

The V gene is TRBV7-2, the J gene TRBJ2-1; TRBD1 agrees at 8 bases. Germline V gene sequence: CDR1 SGHTA, CDR2 FQGNSA. V lost 3 bases and J lost 7; bases outside the gene matches: 8. There are 15 residues in the CDR3. CDR3 sequence: CASSLRQGAGNEQFF. The CDR3 bases are TGTGCCAGCAGCTTGCGGCAGGGGGCTGGGAATGAGCAGTTCTTC.

V is TRBV11-2 and J is TRBJ2-3; no reliable D call. Trimming took off 5 bases at V and 2 bases at J, with 5 bases between the two ends. Looked up from germline, CDR1 is SGHAT and CDR2 is FQNNGV. The CDR3 covers 12 residues. The CDR3 loop is CASSPNTDTQYF. CDR3 nucleotides: TGTGCCAGCAGCCCAAACACAGATACGCAGTATTTT.

The CDR3 DNA sequence: TGTGCCAGCTCACCATCGGGATACACCTACGAGCAGTACTTC. Its translation: CASSPSGYTYEQYF. V is TRBV18 and J is TRBJ2-7, with D maybe TRBD2 (5 bases). V was trimmed by 2 bases and J by 2 bases, leaving 10 bases between them. This CDR3 region has 14 residues. From germline, CDR1 is KGHSH and CDR2 LQKENI.

V and J are TRBV18 and TRBJ2-3; 7 bases match TRBD2. The germline CDR1 and CDR2 sequences are KGHSH and LQKENI. J gave up 0 bases and V 6 bases, and 6 bases lay outside the gene matches. The length of the CDR3 is 15 residues. The CDR3: CASSRGLPSTDTQYF. Here the CDR3 DNA reads TGTGCCAGCTCCCGGGGACTACCTAGCACAGATACGCAGTATTTT.

The chain is built from TRBV9 and TRBJ1-3; D is undetermined. Trimming pared 0 bases from V and 0 bases from J, leaving 7 bases between. CDR1 is SGDLS, CDR2 YYNGEE, per germline. The CDR3 consists of 15 residues. The CDR3 bases are TGTGCCAGCAGCGTAGTTGGGAGCTCTGGAAACACCATATATTTT. It yields the protein CASSVVGSSGNTIYF.

This chain joins TRBV11-2 and TRBJ1-1, with 7 nucleotides matching TRBD1. Germline assignment: CDR1 SGHAT and CDR2 FQNNGV. The CDR3 loop spans 15 amino acids. Trimming cost V 4 bases and J 5 bases; bases outside gene matches: 10. DNA of the CDR3: TGTGCCAGCAGCTCATCCCGGGACAGTTGGACTGAAGCTTTCTTT. Protein product: CASSSSRDSWTEAFF. Combining the CDR3 with reference TRBV11-2 and TRBJ1-1 gives the whole variable domain EAGVAQSPRYKIIEKRQSVAFWCNPISGHATLYWYQQILGQGPKLLIQFQNNGVVDDSQLPKDRFSAERLKGVDSTLKIQPAKLEDSAVYLCASSSSRDSWTEAFFGQGTRLTVV.

V and J are TRBV6-1 and TRBJ2-7; D is ambiguous. The CDR3 has 16 amino acids. Trimming left V 2 bases short and J 0 bases short, with 14 bases between. Germline V gives CDR1 MNHNS, CDR2 SASEGT. CDR3 coding DNA: TGTGCCAGCAGTGAACCCCACAGCTACGACTCCTACGAGCAGTACTTC. Translated: CASSEPHSYDSYEQYF.